These 27 T cell receptor beta chains originate from one sample sequenced in a study. TCRdb re-analysed the 5' RACE reads in MiXCR, keeping a single row per CDR3 protein. The sample has some 5,800 distinct CDR3 sequences, approximately 31% seen once. The sample was naive CD4+ T cells sorted from a lymph node. The subset: naive CD4+ T cells, CD4+CD45RA+CD25-. These receptors were obtained from a female donor with breast cancer.

Only a few counts were recorded for this clonotype. The chain uses TRBV7-8 and TRBJ2-5, with D perhaps being TRBD1 or TRBD2 (5 bases each). CDR3 size: 19 residues. V lost 1 base and J 7 bases, leaving 28 bases between the germline ends. Germline values: CDR1 SGHVS, CDR2 FQNEAQ. CDR3 in amino acids: CASSLGASTGAGTRRTQYF. The CDR3 DNA is TGTGCCAGCAGCTTAGGGGCATCAACTGGGGCTGGGACCCGTAGGACCCAGTACTTC.

In this sample, this clonotype is medium-sized. V usage is TRBV12-3 or TRBV12-4 and J usage is TRBJ2-2; D is uncertain. There are 15 residues in the CDR3. The V and J ends lost 6 bases and 2 bases respectively, with 13 bases between them. As DNA, the CDR3 is TGTGCCAGCAGCCCTGGCTCCCCTAACACCGGGGAGCTGTTTTTT. This translates into CASSPGSPNTGELFF.

The chain joins TRBV6-2 or TRBV6-3 to TRBJ2-1; TRBD2 agrees at 8 bases. This CDR3 region has 14 residues. Germline V gene data show CDR1 as MNHEY and CDR2 as SVGEGT. Trimming cost V 5 bases and J 7 bases; bases outside gene matches: 7. CDR3 bases: TGTGCCAGCAGTCAAGCGGGAGCAAGTAATGAGCAGTTCTTC. This encodes CASSQAGASNEQFF.

V gene TRBV7-8 combines with J gene TRBJ2-1; TRBD2 agrees at 10 bases. CDR1 is SGHVS, CDR2 FQNEAQ, per germline. The V gene end was trimmed by 3 bases and the J gene end by 3 bases; junction bases not matched to a gene: 11. CDR3 length: 18 residues. The CDR3 DNA is TGTGCCAGCAGCTTGCGAGTAGCGGGGGGCCGAGTCTACAATGAGCAGTTCTTC. Its translation: CASSLRVAGGRVYNEQFF.

The rearrangement uses TRBV30 and TRBJ2-1; D not certain. Germline CDR1 reads GTSNPN; CDR2 reads SVGIG (reference sequence). Trimming left V 3 bases short and J 4 bases short, with 7 bases between. This CDR3 is 12 amino acids long. The CDR3 loop reads CAWSPGYNEQFF. DNA of the CDR3: TGTGCCTGGAGCCCCGGGTACAATGAGCAGTTCTTC.

Concerning this clonotype itself: The CDR3 end shows no conserved phenylalanine or tryptophan, and so a read error is likely. This chain connects TRBV4-1 to TRBJ1-4; D gene unclear. The V gene's germline CDR1 is MGHRA and CDR2 YSYEKL. The CDR3 is 15 residues long. Written as DNA, the CDR3 is TGTGCCAGCAGCCAAGCTGACGAAACTAATGAAAAACTGTTTATT. Its protein product is CASSQADETNEKLFI.

This clonotype is medium-sized within its sample. V and J are TRBV20-1 and TRBJ2-7; possible D gene TRBD2, 6 bases. The germline V gene encodes CDR1 DFQATT and CDR2 SNEGSKA (reference sequence). Deletions cut 6 bases from V and 2 bases from J, with 17 bases between. The CDR3 is 14 amino acids. CDR3 coding DNA: TGCAGTGCCCCTAAAGTAGCGGACCCCTACGAGCAGTACTTC. Translating gives CSAPKVADPYEQYF.

In this sample, this clonotype is medium-sized (0.01 to 0.1%). The chain couples TRBV5-1 to TRBJ1-1; 7 nucleotides align to TRBD1. CDR3 length equals 13 residues. Germline lookup yields CDR1 SGHRS and CDR2 YFSETQ. Trimming at V came to 4 bases and at J to 3 bases, leaving 3 bases not matched to a gene. The CDR3 nucleotides read TGCGCCAGCAGCCCAGGACAGGACACTGAAGCTTTCTTT. This gives the protein CASSPGQDTEAFF.

Turning to this clonotype: An end of the junction differs from the germline gene, which may be a read error. This rearrangement joins TRBV10-2 to TRBJ1-5, with no clear D. This CDR3 is 13 amino acids long. CDR1 is WSHSY and CDR2 is SAAADI in the germline V gene. The CDR3 DNA follows: TGCGCCGGCAGTCGGGCAGCCGATCAGCCCCAGCATTTT. It yields the protein CAGSRAADQPQHF.

V is TRBV20-1 and J is TRBJ2-1, with 8 positions matching TRBD1. The CDR3 is 14 amino acids. Trimming removed 7 bases from V and 8 bases from J; junction bases left unmatched: 13. The germline V gene encodes CDR1 DFQATT and CDR2 SNEGSKA (reference sequence). CDR3 residues: CSVPAGGVLDEQFF. The CDR3 region has the DNA TGCAGTGTTCCGGCAGGGGGCGTTCTCGATGAGCAGTTCTTC.

By frequency in the sample, this clonotype is medium-sized. This chain connects TRBV7-9 to TRBJ1-4, with no clear D. V shed 5 bases and J shed 4 bases, with 5 bases lying between them. Germline V lookup: CDR1 SEHNR, CDR2 FQNEAQ (reference sequence). There are 12 residues in the CDR3. This CDR3 reads CASSRFNEKLFF. The CDR3 DNA reads TGTGCCAGCAGCCGATTTAATGAAAAACTGTTTTTT.

This chain uses TRBV5-1 with TRBJ2-3; D not certain. Trimming removed 0 bases at V and 5 bases at J, with 16 bases between. The germline V gene has CDR1 SGHRS and CDR2 YFSETQ. This CDR3 contains 16 residues. This CDR3 reads CASSLEVVGSGDTQYF. The DNA for the CDR3 is TGCGCCAGCAGCTTGGAGGTGGTGGGGTCCGGAGATACGCAGTATTTT.

By frequency in the sample, this clonotype is medium-sized (0.01 to 0.1%). V is TRBV10-3 and J is TRBJ1-2, with a tentative D call TRBD1 (5 bases). Per the germline V gene, CDR1 is ENHRY and CDR2 is SYGVKD. CDR3 size: 13 residues. V shed 1 base and J shed 8 bases, with 11 bases lying between them. CDR3 sequence (DNA): TGTGCCATCAGTGAGTACAGGAGTGAAGGCTACACCTTC. Encoded protein: CAISEYRSEGYTF.

This chain connects TRBV24-1 to TRBJ2-5, with 8 bases aligning to TRBD1. V lost 5 bases, J lost 3 bases, and 13 bases stayed unmatched. CDR3 length: 17 amino acids. CDR1 and CDR2 (germline): KGHDR, SFDVKD. The CDR3: CATSAATSQGAKETQYF. The DNA for the CDR3 is TGTGCCACCAGTGCGGCCACCTCCCAGGGGGCGAAAGAGACCCAGTACTTC.

A note on this clonotype: No conserved phenylalanine or tryptophan ends this CDR3, so it is likely a read error. The chain employs TRBV7-2 and TRBJ2-7, with 7 bases matching TRBD2. Trimming at V came to 3 bases and at J to 4 bases, leaving 6 bases not matched to a gene. The CDR3 length is 14 residues. The germline V gene has CDR1 SGHTA and CDR2 FQGNSA. The CDR3 loop reads CASSLGGAGYEQYL. The CDR3 coding sequence is TGTGCCAGCAGCTTGGGAGGGGCGGGGTACGAGCAGTACCTC.

This clonotype ranks as medium-sized. The V call is TRBV6-5, the J call TRBJ2-7; tentative D call: TRBD1 (7 bases). The germline CDR1 and CDR2 sequences are MNHEY and SVGAGI. The CDR3 has 15 residues. Trimming took 6 bases from V and 4 from J, leaving 19 bases between them. This CDR3 reads CASSHPAGGQYEQYF. DNA of the CDR3: TGTGCCAGCAGCCACCCAGCAGGGGGGCAATACGAGCAGTACTTC.

By share, this clonotype counts as medium-sized (0.01 to 0.1%). This chain uses TRBV12-3 or TRBV12-4 with TRBJ2-5; no definite D call. CDR3 length equals 14 residues. The V and J ends lost 3 bases and 2 bases respectively, with 10 bases between them. The CDR3 loop reads CASSLQETQETQYF. CDR3 nucleotide sequence: TGTGCCAGCAGTTTGCAGGAAACACAAGAGACCCAGTACTTC.

With regard to this clonotype: A read error may be the cause here, since a much bigger clone is one base away. CDR3 amino acids: CSARGPRLPGGTDTQYF. The CDR3 region has the DNA TGCAGTGCTAGAGGTCCGCGACTCCCCGGGGGCACAGATACGCAGTATTTT. The chain combines TRBV20-1 with TRBJ2-3; a possible D gene is TRBD2 (5 bases). The length of the CDR3 is 17 residues. Trimming cost V 1 base and J 1 base, with 18 bases left between them. Germline CDR1 and CDR2: DFQATT and SNEGSKA (reference sequence).

CDR3: CASSSQGIGELFF. The CDR3 nucleotides read TGTGCCAGCAGCTCACAGGGGATAGGGGAGCTGTTTTTT. This chain joins TRBV7-2 and TRBJ2-2; 7 nucleotides align to TRBD1. CDR3 size: 13 residues. J was trimmed by 8 bases and V by 4 bases; bases with no gene match: 4. The germline CDR1 and CDR2 sequences are SGHTA and FQGNSA.

About this clonotype itself: A read error is likely, as this CDR3 ends without the conserved phenylalanine or tryptophan. The chain employs TRBV20-1 and TRBJ1-6; 8 bases are a match to TRBD1. The J segment lost 12 bases and the V segment lost 8 bases, leaving 9 bases of the junction unmatched. The germline CDR1 and CDR2 sequences are DFQATT and SNEGSKA (reference sequence). The CDR3 extends over 12 amino acids. CDR3 nucleotide sequence: TGCAGTTTGGCAGGGGGCGTACTACCCCTCCACCTT. It is translated as CSLAGGVLPLHL.

This clonotype was picked up a small number of times. The chain has TRBV10-3 and TRBJ1-1; D is perhaps TRBD1 (5 bases). Germline CDR1 is ENHRY and CDR2 is SYGVKD. The CDR3 spans 13 residues. Trimming pared 3 bases from V and 1 base from J, leaving 6 bases between. The CDR3 region is CAISDTGNTEAFF. The CDR3 bases are TGTGCCATCAGTGATACAGGGAACACTGAAGCTTTCTTT.

A note on this clonotype: This CDR3 fails to terminate in the conserved phenylalanine or tryptophan, so it likely reflects a read error. The genes are TRBV7-7 and TRBJ2-6; the D is unclear. The germline V gene encodes CDR1 SSHAT and CDR2 FNYEAQ (reference sequence). The CDR3 runs 15 residues. The CDR3 nucleotides are TGTGCTAGCAGCGAGAATTACGGCGGGGCCAACGTCCTGACTCTC. The encoded protein is CASSENYGGANVLTL.

As to this clonotype: The junction shows a germline mismatch at one end, possibly a read error. The rearrangement links TRBV5-1 to TRBJ1-2; 7 nucleotides agree with TRBD1. Germline loops: CDR1 SGHRS, CDR2 YFSETQ. The CDR3 sequence is 13 residues long. The CDR3 nucleotides read TGCGCCAGCAGCATAGGGACAGACTATGGCTACGCCTTC. It specifies CASSIGTDYGYAF.

This clonotype has a handful of counts. This likely comes from a read error, as the CDR3 has no conserved phenylalanine or tryptophan at its end. The V gene is TRBV5-1, the J gene TRBJ2-7; no clear D. The V and J ends lost 4 bases and 5 bases respectively, with 10 bases between them. The germline CDR1 and CDR2 sequences are SGHRS and YFSETQ. This CDR3 is built from 12 residues. CDR3 protein: CASSRPPDEQYS. The CDR3 DNA follows: TGCGCCAGCAGCCGACCTCCGGACGAGCAGTACTCC.

This clonotype came up a few times. The chain carries TRBV28 and TRBJ1-2; 8 nucleotides match TRBD1. CDR3 length: 12 amino acids. Trimming took 8 bases from V and 4 from J; bases not matched to a gene: 3. Germline loops: CDR1 MDHEN, CDR2 SYDVKM. The CDR3 DNA sequence: TGTGCCAGCGAAGACAGGGGCTATGGCTACACCTTC. Its protein product is CASEDRGYGYTF.

This clonotype is medium-sized (0.01 to 0.1%) within its sample. V gene TRBV5-1 combines with J gene TRBJ2-2; 8 nucleotides match TRBD2. J lost 5 bases, V lost 0 bases, and 0 bases had no gene match. The CDR3 length is 14 residues. Germline loops: CDR1 SGHRS, CDR2 YFSETQ. Here the CDR3 DNA reads TGCGCCAGCAGCTTGGTAGCGGGAACCGGGGAGCTGTTTTTT. Its translation: CASSLVAGTGELFF.

V gene TRBV29-1 combines with J gene TRBJ1-2; tentatively, D is TRBD1 (6 bases). Deletions cut 6 bases from V and 6 bases from J, with 20 bases between. Germline V gives CDR1 SQVTM, CDR2 ANQGSEA. The CDR3 contains 14 residues. The CDR3 DNA is TGCAGCGTGGAACATCGGGACACGGGACATGGCTACACCTTC. Its protein product is CSVEHRDTGHGYTF.